These 11 T cell receptor beta chains were all obtained from the same sample, sequenced in a study of post-analysis software for immune sequencing data. The study, taken as a whole, reports: With TRBV5-6, TRBV5-1 and TRBV20-1 included, about five TRBV segments were more frequent in patients than in controls.

Unique molecular identifiers had been added to the TCR beta cDNA libraries. TCRdb called the PCR reads again in MiXCR, with one record for every CDR3 protein. The sample gives about 810,000 distinct CDR3 sequences, approximately 53% of which show up once; approximately 4.3% is in the top ten. The antigens for these receptors are not known. The sample comprised blood. These receptors were collected from a girl between 5 and 17 years old with multiple sclerosis.

The chain couples TRBV10-3 to TRBJ2-1; weak D call: TRBD1 (6 bases). CDR1 is ENHRY and CDR2 is SYGVKD in the germline V gene. The CDR3 covers 16 residues. Trimming took off 7 bases at V and 5 bases at J, with 21 bases between the two ends. CDR3 nucleotides: TGTGCCATCAATAAAAACCAGGGGAGTGTTCACAATGAGCAGTTCTTC. As protein: CAINKNQGSVHNEQFF.

The V and J genes are TRBV11-2 and TRBJ2-7, with D perhaps TRBD1 (6 bases). The V end was cut by 5 bases, the J end by 2 bases, with 13 bases between. Germline V lookup: CDR1 SGHAT, CDR2 FQNNGV. This CDR3 contains 14 residues. CDR3 region: CASSTHPGAYEQYF. DNA for the CDR3: TGTGCCAGCAGCACTCATCCAGGGGCCTACGAGCAGTACTTC.

The J gene is TRBJ2-7, the V gene TRBV2; 11 bases fit TRBD2. The junction had 20 bases not matched to a gene; V was cut back by 7 bases and J by 0 bases. CDR1 SNHLY and CDR2 FYNNEI come from the germline V gene. The CDR3 extends over 20 amino acids. CDR3 DNA: TGTGCCAGCACCTACCCCCCGATGGAACTAGCGGGGGCAATCTCCTACGAGCAGTACTTC. Translated: CASTYPPMELAGAISYEQYF.

The chain carries TRBV27 and TRBJ1-2, with 9 positions matching TRBD1. Germline trimming cut 5 bases from V and 3 bases from J; bases unmatched to any gene: 7. The CDR3 covers 15 residues. Germline-derived CDR1 and CDR2 are MNHEY and SMNVEV (reference sequence). CDR3 DNA sequence: TGTGCCAGCAGTCCCCCGGGACAGGGCTACTATGGCTACACCTTC. Its translation is CASSPPGQGYYGYTF.

The chain couples TRBV20-1 to TRBJ2-3; D is unresolved. V lost 4 bases to trimming and J lost 5 bases, with 10 bases between them. Looked up from germline, CDR1 is DFQATT and CDR2 is SNEGSKA (reference sequence). The CDR3 extends over 12 amino acids. This chain's CDR3 is CSAIRRGDTQYF. CDR3 nucleotides: TGCAGTGCTATCAGGCGTGGAGATACGCAGTATTTT.

Comments on this clonotype: One junction end disagrees with the germline gene, perhaps due to a read error. The V and J genes are TRBV7-7 and TRBJ2-7, with TRBD2 as a possible D gene (5 bases). Germline V gives CDR1 SSHAT, CDR2 FNYEAQ (reference sequence). The length of the CDR3 is 14 residues. The CDR3 loop is CASSLAFPLYSQYF. The CDR3 bases are TGTGCTAGCAGCTTAGCGTTTCCCCTTTATTCCCAGTACTTC.

This rearrangement joins TRBV6-2 or TRBV6-3 to TRBJ2-5, with D possibly matching TRBD2 (5 bases). Germline CDR1 MNHEY, CDR2 SVGEGT. The CDR3 is 14 residues long. Between the trimmed V and J ends, which lost 6 bases and 1 base, there was a span of 12 bases. The CDR3 bases are TGTGCCAGCAGGTCTTCGGAGGTCCAAGAGACCCAGTACTTC. Its protein product is CASRSSEVQETQYF.

There are a few counts of this clonotype. The chain joins TRBV7-2 to TRBJ2-1; D is undetermined. The germline gives CDR1 SGHTA, CDR2 FQGNSA. Trimming removed 0 bases at V and 9 bases at J, with 12 bases between. This CDR3 contains 14 residues. The CDR3 region is CASSLARHSGEQFF. In nucleotides, the CDR3 is TGTGCCAGCAGCTTAGCGCGTCACTCTGGTGAGCAGTTCTTC.

This chain uses TRBV5-1 with TRBJ1-2; D may be TRBD1 (5 bases). Trimming left V 0 bases short and J 4 bases short, with 19 bases between. CDR3 length: 17 residues. The germline CDR1 and CDR2 sequences are SGHRS and YFSETQ. The CDR3 here is CASSLGAGALTAYGYTF. For the CDR3, the DNA is TGCGCCAGCAGCTTGGGGGCCGGGGCACTCACGGCCTATGGCTACACCTTC. The entire variable domain, with the rest obtained from reference TRBV5-1 and TRBJ1-2, is as follows: KAGVTQTPRYLIKTRGQQVTLSCSPISGHRSVSWYQQTPGQGLQFLFEYFSETQRNKGNFPGRFSGRQFSNSRSEMNVSTLELGDSALYLCASSLGAGALTAYGYTFGSGTRLTVV.

The genes are TRBV5-1 and TRBJ1-1; D remains ambiguous. V was trimmed by 1 base and J by 0 bases, leaving 7 bases between them. The germline V gene encodes CDR1 SGHRS and CDR2 YFSETQ. The CDR3 has 14 amino acids. CDR3 loop: CASSLIQLNTEAFF. DNA for the CDR3: TGCGCCAGCAGCTTGATACAGTTGAACACTGAAGCTTTCTTT. Variable domain in full (rest from reference TRBV5-1 and TRBJ1-1): KAGVTQTPRYLIKTRGQQVTLSCSPISGHRSVSWYQQTPGQGLQFLFEYFSETQRNKGNFPGRFSGRQFSNSRSEMNVSTLELGDSALYLCASSLIQLNTEAFFGQGTRLTVV.

The rearrangement uses TRBV7-9 and TRBJ2-1, with no clear D. V shed 5 bases and J shed 5 bases, with 7 bases lying between them. CDR1 and CDR2 (germline): SEHNR, FQNEAQ (reference sequence). The CDR3 is made up of 12 amino acids. CDR3 residues: CASSMKDNEQFF. The DNA for the CDR3 is TGTGCCAGCAGCATGAAAGACAATGAGCAGTTCTTC.